The next 9 T cell receptor beta chains were all read from a single sample in a study of human T cells and chemical hapten exposure. Regarding time point: patch test 3, about 24 weeks after DPC sensitization. Treatment here: therapeutic diphenylcyclopropenone sensitization with weekly scalp DPC. TCRdb called the RACE reads again in MiXCR, with one record for every CDR3 protein. The sample includes 62,000 or so distinct CDR3 sequences, roughly 9.6% of them seen just once. The source was whole blood, collected in connection with sensitization to the hapten diphenylcyclopropenone (DPC). These receptors all stem from a woman in her thirties with alopecia areata. Some clones in this sample may be carry-over from other donors' samples.

This clonotype occurred many times. As DNA, the CDR3 is TGTGCCAGCTCACCAGCGATGAACACTGAAGCTTTCTTT. This sequence encodes CASSPAMNTEAFF. The chain employs TRBV18 and TRBJ1-1; no clear D. The CDR3 is made up of 13 amino acids. Germline V gene sequence: CDR1 KGHSH, CDR2 LQKENI. V was cut by 2 bases and J by 0 bases, with 4 bases left in between.

This clonotype was recorded a few times. The genes are TRBV10-3 and TRBJ2-5; weak D call: TRBD2 (6 bases). V was cut by 4 bases and J by 2 bases, with 11 bases left in between. Germline CDR1 reads ENHRY; CDR2 reads SYGVKD. The CDR3 has 14 residues. CDR3 residues: CAISGSSEQETQYF. The CDR3 coding sequence is TGTGCCATCAGTGGGTCTAGCGAACAAGAGACCCAGTACTTC.

This clonotype has a single count. This rearrangement joins TRBV7-2 to TRBJ2-5; either TRBD1 or TRBD2 may supply D (5 bases each). Trimming shortened V by 5 bases and J by 5 bases, and 15 bases separated the two germline ends. The germline gives CDR1 SGHTA, CDR2 FQGNSA. The length of the CDR3 is 14 residues. CDR3 sequence reads: CASSPGPGYETQYF. The DNA for the CDR3 is TGTGCCAGCAGCCCGGGGCCGGGGTATGAGACCCAGTACTTC.

This clonotype was observed a single time. This rearrangement joins TRBV7-9 to TRBJ1-3; 7 bases match TRBD1. The germline CDR1 and CDR2 sequences are SEHNR and FQNEAQ (reference sequence). With 7 bases clipped from V and 2 bases from J, the junction kept 5 bases outside the gene matches. The CDR3 is 14 residues long. The CDR3, as DNA: TGTGCCAGCATCAACACAGGGGCTGGAAACACCATATATTTT. The encoded protein is CASINTGAGNTIYF.

This clonotype was found a few times. The V and J genes are TRBV18 and TRBJ1-3; no reliable D call. CDR1 and CDR2 (germline): KGHSH, LQKENI. V lost 0 bases and J lost 4, with 13 bases in between. CDR3 length: 16 amino acids. This CDR3 is CASSPPGSVLGNTIYF. CDR3 DNA sequence: TGTGCCAGCTCACCACCGGGAAGCGTACTCGGAAACACCATATATTTT.

This clonotype was detected ten times or more. The chain combines TRBV20-1 with TRBJ2-3; no clear D gene. The CDR3 covers 14 residues. The germline gives CDR1 DFQATT, CDR2 SNEGSKA (reference sequence). With 4 bases removed from V and 2 bases from J, the gap between germline ends came to 13 bases. The CDR3 DNA reads TGCAGTGCTAAAGCTGGTCCCTCCACAGATACGCAGTATTTT. It specifies CSAKAGPSTDTQYF.

This sequence joins TRBV28 and TRBJ2-7, with unresolved D. Trimming left V 2 bases short and J 4 bases short, with 9 bases between. The CDR3 loop spans 13 amino acids. Germline values: CDR1 MDHEN, CDR2 SYDVKM. The CDR3 coding sequence is TGTGCCAGCAGTTTACCCACGGGTTACGAGCAGTACTTC. Amino acid sequence: CASSLPTGYEQYF.

The table lists this clonotype with many counts. J is TRBJ1-3 and V is TRBV6-5, with D hard to call. Trimming took 5 bases from V and 2 from J, leaving 13 bases between them. This CDR3 region has 15 residues. Germline values: CDR1 MNHEY, CDR2 SVGAGI. CDR3 sequence: CASSVTRGAGNTIYF. CDR3 coding DNA: TGTGCCAGCAGTGTCACACGAGGAGCTGGAAACACCATATATTTT.

Ten or more counts support this clonotype. V gene TRBV7-6 combines with J gene TRBJ2-1; 11 nucleotides match TRBD2. CDR3 length: 15 residues. V dropped 2 bases and J dropped 3; count of bases not matched to a gene: 0. The germline V gene has CDR1 SGHVS and CDR2 FNYEAQ. The CDR3 spells CASSLLAGGYNEQFF. DNA for the CDR3: TGTGCCAGCAGCTTACTAGCGGGGGGCTACAATGAGCAGTTCTTC.